This entry describes one T cell receptor (beta chain). Its target antigen remains unknown. No per-base quality is available; no much larger clone lies one base away. The CDR3, cysteine through phenylalanine, is 14 amino acids long. CDR3 DNA is the only sequence kept; it has 42 bases, read in frame from the first base. CDR1 and CDR2 are drawn from the germline V gene: MNHEY, SVGAGI. V trim: 6 bases; J trim: 8 bases; unmatched bases: 5. These data originate in a study of blood T cell repertoires in COVID-19 (dated by TCRdb to 2020 to 2022). General notes on the study: Samples covering the acute and convalescent phases of COVID-19 were provided by collaborators in the United States, Italy and Spain. The prospective study material was composed of cDNA or gDNA derived from T cells, B-cell-depleted T cells, or PBMCs. Subjects who had been exposed to COVID-19, were actively infected with it, or had recovered from it provided the deeply sampled blood TCRbeta repertoires that made up the dataset. A freely available public database, intended as a resource for researchers studying the immune response to SARS-CoV-2, is where the repertoires were released. The samples were drawn from the first 160 participants of the ongoing ImmuneRACE study and from 1,254 subjects provided by 6 global collaborators. Nearly every sample came with metadata listing a de-identified subject ID, COVID-19 status, age in years and sex. Where HLA class I and class II types were available, the types were taken from metadata supplied by the sample provider, not from assay-based typing.

TCRbeta CDR3 regions were amplified from genomic DNA using the immunoSEQ Assay, a bias-controlled multiplex PCR. In the source study's methods: The number of nucleated cells in each sample was estimated from the amplification of reference gene primers within the assay. To quantify the absolute abundance of each unique TCRbeta CDR3 rearrangement, sequence reads were collapsed and filtered. For each sample, productive Simpson clonality was calculated as the square root of Simpson's diversity index across productive rearrangements. TCRdb re-hosts the immuneACCESS table, in-frame sequences only. Its copies lack some clones; in the studies checked, an unresolved V gene accounts for under half of them, and the cause for the rest is not known. Clone size and the V and J calls come from that table; the DNA yielded D and trimming. Across this sample there are more than 70,000 clones, with approximately 78% seen only once. The biggest ten clones account for about 30% of the sample.

General findings and caveats noted by the study authors: The quantity of clinical and demographic metadata differed by source and by participant and was supplied without curation.

The collaborating institutions used their own protocols to collect whole blood in K2EDTA tubes. For TCRbeta analysis, collaborators shipped samples in one of three forms: frozen whole blood, isolated PBMCs, or DNA extracted from either of those sample types. Material: peripheral blood. This sequence uses TRBV6-5 and TRBJ1-6; 9 bases in the middle match TRBD1. The source of this sequence is a human donor in a cohort sampled during active COVID-19. In nucleotide form, the sequence is TGTGCCAGCAGATTTACAGGGGGCGATTCACCCCTCCACTTT. Its translation reads: CASRFTGGDSPLHF.